The 5 T cell receptor beta chains reported below all come from one sample, sequenced in a study of cytomegalovirus exposure and HLA in healthy donors. Primers for the PCR totalled 60 Vbeta and 13 Jbeta. Produced via immunoSEQ multiplex PCR; TCRdb's table is partial and in-frame only. The sample includes roughly 83,000 clones, roughly 75% of them seen just once. Material for sequencing was PBMCs. Every receptor here comes from a man in his sixties in good health and CMV-seronegative.

This rearrangement joins TRBV9 to TRBJ2-7; possibly TRBD1 for D (5 bases). Trimming shortened V by 3 bases and J by 4 bases, and 11 bases separated the two germline ends. Per germline, CDR1 SGDLS and CDR2 YYNGEE. The CDR3 has 13 amino acids. In DNA form, the CDR3 reads TGTGCCAGCAGCGCCTATACAGGATACGAGCAGTACTTC. Translation gives CASSAYTGYEQYF.

The chain has TRBV11-2 and TRBJ1-2; the match to TRBD1 covers 8 bases. The J segment lost 0 bases and the V segment lost 5 bases, leaving 14 bases of the junction unmatched. CDR3 size: 18 residues. Germline CDR1 reads SGHAT; CDR2 reads FQNNGV. CDR3 sequence reads: CASSPAEYRGEANYGYTF. The CDR3 nucleotides read TGTGCCAGCAGCCCCGCCGAGTACAGGGGGGAAGCTAACTATGGCTACACCTTC.

This clone was seen more than once but under ten times. Additional DNA sequences in this sample encode the identical CDR3. The rearrangement joins TRBV9 to TRBJ1-1; D ambiguous. Trimming removed 0 bases at V and 3 bases at J, with 6 bases between. The CDR3 is 13 amino acids. The germline V gene encodes CDR1 SGDLS and CDR2 YYNGEE. CDR3 sequence (DNA): TGTGCCAGCAGCGTAGCGGGTGACACTGAAGCTTTCTTT. Its protein product is CASSVAGDTEAFF.

This clone was seen ten or more times. CDR3 amino acids: CASSYENRGFTGAFF. DNA for the CDR3: TGTGCCAGCAGTTACGAGAACAGGGGATTCACAGGGGCTTTCTTT. The rearrangement joins TRBV6-6 to TRBJ1-1, with 7 bases lining up with TRBD1. CDR1 is MNHNY, CDR2 SVGAGI, per germline (reference sequence). V lost 2 bases, J lost 11 bases, and 14 bases stayed unmatched. The CDR3 extends over 15 amino acids.

The V and J genes are TRBV7-8 and TRBJ1-2; TRBD1 is a possible D gene (5 bases). CDR3 length: 13 amino acids. Germline V CDR1 and CDR2: SGHVS, FQNEAQ. V gave up 8 bases and J gave up 3 bases, with 13 bases separating them. The CDR3, as DNA: TGTGCCAGCGCTACGACAGTTCACTATGGCTACACCTTC. It encodes CASATTVHYGYTF. The full variable domain, in which reference TRBV7-8 and TRBJ1-2 provide the parts outside the CDR3, is GAGVSQSPRYKVAKRGQDVALRCDPISGHVSLFWYQQALGQGPEFLTYFQNEAQLDKSGLPSDRFFAERPEGSVSTLKIQRTQQEDSAVYLCASATTVHYGYTFGSGTRLTVV.